This T cell receptor (beta chain) comes out of a study of shared clonotypes between healthy human individuals (TCRdb year 2020). Regarding the complete study: A couple of women and a few men aged 18 to 49 years were included in the cohort. Different laboratories and diverse techniques were used to prepare libraries and sequence TCR repertoires, to increase sequencing depth and limit assay-specific biases. For each donor, CD4 naive and CD4 memory were each run on three plates, CD8 naive on two plates, and CD8 memory on one plate. Between about 0.9 and 9 billion PBMCs per donor were obtained by leukapheresis. Blood TCR repertoires of roughly five healthy adults were deeply sequenced to estimate repertoire size and the extent of clonotype sharing between individuals.

Overall study outcomes, separate from this receptor: Pairwise subsampling led to the expectation that sequencing depth would affect the degree of clonotype sharing among donors. Naive subsets generally had larger estimated clonotype richness than memory subsets did. The genetic and exposure-history diversity represented was limited by the small number of donors. Only blood was sampled, and tissue TCR repertoires likely differ from those in blood. Incomplete sequencing was indicated by rarefaction of sorted-subset datasets, despite the large sequencing depth. Around 5% of naive CD4, 3.5% of naive CD8, approximately 2% of memory CD4, and approximately 0.4% of memory CD8 clonotypes were shared across several donors. Clonotypes shared by all four sorted-subset donors showed higher generation probabilities than non-shared clonotypes.

Using the deep immunoSEQ assay, multiplex PCR amplified TCR CDR3 regions from genomic DNA. Extracted genomic DNA from each cell subset was distributed evenly across all wells of several immunoSEQ 96-well plates, and each plate was treated as a replicate. For sorted subsets, each replicate PCR was loaded with 200 ng genomic DNA, equivalent to 30,000 or so T cell genomes. The purified libraries were quantified using a Qubit 3.0 fluorometer, sized with a Bioanalyzer 2100, and then quantified again using the KAPA Library Quantification kit. Every immunoSEQ 96-well plate was sequenced on a dedicated single-read 150-cycle Illumina NextSeq 550 flow cell. Turning to the authors' computational methods: Because the immunoSEQ output held only junctional sequences and lacked quality scores, the filtering could not match the filtering applied to full-length reads. Sequences were annotated with PyIR, a Python wrapper for IgBLAST v1.9, using IMGT germline references to assign V/J genes and CDR3. Any read was removed if the V/J assignment was weak (E-value above 1e-6), the CDR3 was missing, or the read contained stop codons, out-of-frame junctions, or ambiguous translated residues. V3J clonotypes were defined as sequences sharing an identical inferred V gene, J gene, and CDR3 amino acid sequence. To compute the percentage overlap between repertoires, the number of shared unique clonotypes was divided by the size of the smaller repertoire. Three approaches were used to assess repertoire richness: RTK rarefaction, the Chao1 estimator, and Recon v2.1 estimates of unobserved clonotypes. OLGA was used to compute generation probabilities for all TCRbeta clonotypes that the gDNA method yielded from a handful of donors. Here the immuneACCESS table is served through TCRdb, limited to in-frame sequences with V and J called. Missing clones are a known gap in these copies; in checked studies unresolved V genes cover under half, and the rest lacks a known reason. The V and J calls and the clone size are those of that table, but D and trimming were determined from the DNA. A total of 100,000 or so clones appear in this sample, more than 65% of them only once. The top ten clonotypes cover roughly 24% of the sample.

As to this clone: Which antigen it targets is not known. The input lacks base qualities; no much larger clone sits a single base away.

Healthy HIV-negative adults with no recently reported acute infections or vaccinations were included as donors. Every donor was a Caucasian adult residing in Nashville, Tennessee, USA. The CD8 memory samples were a combination of magnetically selected CD45RO+ cells and CCR7-negative CD45RA+ effector memory (TemRA) cells. After blood collection by leukapheresis, PBMCs were isolated using Ficoll-Histopaque density gradient centrifugation and then cryopreserved in the vapor phase of liquid nitrogen. Analytical flow cytometry was used to check the purity and quantity of each magnetically sorted T cell population. Each sorted fraction had its genomic DNA isolated and then quantified by UV absorbance on a Nanodrop 2000c. The receptor was derived from a woman aged 25 to 45 in good health. The specimen sequenced was memory CD8+ T cells sorted from blood. This specimen's cell subset or site label, per the study, means: CD45RO+ cells pooled with CCR7-negative TemRA cells.

The nucleotide sequence is given as TGTGCCAGCAGCTTGTTTTCGGCGGGACGGTACGAGCAGTACTTC. Protein translation: CASSLFSAGRYEQYF. The receptor chain draws on TRBV5-4 and TRBJ2-5; D gene: possibly TRBD2, on 6 matching bases. The J call is uncertain, as TRBJ2-7 better fits the DNA end. CDR3 length: 15 amino acids, cysteine to phenylalanine. Left in the record is the CDR3 DNA by itself, 45 bases read in frame from the first base. Taken from the germline V gene (reference sequence), the CDR1 and CDR2 loops are SGHNT and YYREEE.